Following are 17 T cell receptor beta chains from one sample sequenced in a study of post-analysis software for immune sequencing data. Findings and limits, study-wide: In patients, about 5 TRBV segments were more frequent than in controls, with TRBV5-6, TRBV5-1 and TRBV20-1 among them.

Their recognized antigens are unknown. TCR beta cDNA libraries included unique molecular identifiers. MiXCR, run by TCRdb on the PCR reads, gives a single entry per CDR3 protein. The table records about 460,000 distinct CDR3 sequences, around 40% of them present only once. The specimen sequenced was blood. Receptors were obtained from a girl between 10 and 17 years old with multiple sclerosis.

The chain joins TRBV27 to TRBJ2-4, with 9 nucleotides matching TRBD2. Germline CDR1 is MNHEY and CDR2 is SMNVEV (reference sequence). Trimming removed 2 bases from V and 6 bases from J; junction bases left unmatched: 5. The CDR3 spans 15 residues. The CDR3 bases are TGTGCCAGCAGTTTAGGAGCGGGAGGAGGAAACATTCAGTACTTC. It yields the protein CASSLGAGGGNIQYF.

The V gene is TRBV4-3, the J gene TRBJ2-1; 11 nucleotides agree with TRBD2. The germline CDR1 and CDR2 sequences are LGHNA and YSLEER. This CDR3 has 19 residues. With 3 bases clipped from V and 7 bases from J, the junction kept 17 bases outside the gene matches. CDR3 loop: CASSQPSSGRKAGGNEQFF. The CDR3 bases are TGCGCCAGCAGCCAGCCCTCTAGCGGGAGGAAGGCGGGCGGGAATGAGCAGTTCTTC.

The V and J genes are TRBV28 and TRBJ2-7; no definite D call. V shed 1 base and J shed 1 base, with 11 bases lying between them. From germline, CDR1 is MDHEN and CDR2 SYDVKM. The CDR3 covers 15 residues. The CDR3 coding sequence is TGTGCCAGCAGTTTATACCGGGCGAGGTCCTACGAGCAGTACTTC. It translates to CASSLYRARSYEQYF.

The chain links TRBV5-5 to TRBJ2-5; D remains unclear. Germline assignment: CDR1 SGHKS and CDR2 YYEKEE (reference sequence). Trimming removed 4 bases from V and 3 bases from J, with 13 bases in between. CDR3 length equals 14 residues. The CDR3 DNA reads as TGTGCCAGCAGCCCTCCCTGGATAGAAGAGACCCAGTACTTC. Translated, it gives CASSPPWIEETQYF. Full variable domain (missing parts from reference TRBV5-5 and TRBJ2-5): DAGVTQSPTHLIKTRGQQVTLRCSPISGHKSVSWYQQVLGQGPQFIFQYYEKEERGRGNFPDRFSARQFPNYSSELNVNALLLGDSALYLCASSPPWIEETQYFGPGTRLLVL.

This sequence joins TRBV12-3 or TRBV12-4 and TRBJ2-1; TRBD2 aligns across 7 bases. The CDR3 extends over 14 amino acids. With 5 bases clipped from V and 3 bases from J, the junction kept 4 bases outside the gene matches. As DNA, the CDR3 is TGTGCCAGCAGTCCGACTAGCTACTACAATGAGCAGTTCTTC. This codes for CASSPTSYYNEQFF.

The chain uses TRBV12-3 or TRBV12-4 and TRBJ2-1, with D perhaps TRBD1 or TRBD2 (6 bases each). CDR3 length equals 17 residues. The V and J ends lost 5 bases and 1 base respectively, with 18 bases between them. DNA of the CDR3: TGTGCCAGCAGTCCCGCTGGGGGGCTTGAATCCTACAATGAGCAGTTCTTC. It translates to CASSPAGGLESYNEQFF.

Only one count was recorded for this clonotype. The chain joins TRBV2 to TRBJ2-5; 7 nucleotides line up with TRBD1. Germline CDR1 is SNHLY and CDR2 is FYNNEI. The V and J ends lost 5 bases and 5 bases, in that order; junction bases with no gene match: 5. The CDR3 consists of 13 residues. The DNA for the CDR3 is TGTGCCAGCAGTCTACAGGGGTGGGAGACCCAGTACTTC. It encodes CASSLQGWETQYF.

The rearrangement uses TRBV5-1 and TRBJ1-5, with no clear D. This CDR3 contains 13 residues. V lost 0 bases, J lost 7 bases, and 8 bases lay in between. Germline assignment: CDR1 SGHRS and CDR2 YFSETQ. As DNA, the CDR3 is TGCGCCAGCAGCTTGGGGATCGACCAGCCCCAGCATTTT. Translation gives CASSLGIDQPQHF.

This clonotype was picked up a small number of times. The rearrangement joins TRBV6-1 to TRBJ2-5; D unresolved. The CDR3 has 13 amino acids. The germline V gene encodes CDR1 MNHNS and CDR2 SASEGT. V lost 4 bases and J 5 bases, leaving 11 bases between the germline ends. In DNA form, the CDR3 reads TGTGCCAGCAGTGTGGGATCTTGGGAGACCCAGTACTTC. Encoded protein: CASSVGSWETQYF.

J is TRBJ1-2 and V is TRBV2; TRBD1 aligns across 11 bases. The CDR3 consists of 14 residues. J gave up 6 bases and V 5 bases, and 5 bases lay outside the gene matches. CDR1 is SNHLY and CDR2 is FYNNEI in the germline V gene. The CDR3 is CASSLGTGGNGYTF. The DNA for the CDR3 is TGTGCCAGCAGTTTGGGGACAGGGGGTAATGGCTACACCTTC. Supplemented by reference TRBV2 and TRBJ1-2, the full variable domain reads EPEVTQTPSHQVTQMGQEVILRCVPISNHLYFYWYRQILGQKVEFLVSFYNNEISEKSEIFDDQFSVERPDGSNFTLKIRSTKLEDSAMYFCASSLGTGGNGYTFGSGTRLTVV.

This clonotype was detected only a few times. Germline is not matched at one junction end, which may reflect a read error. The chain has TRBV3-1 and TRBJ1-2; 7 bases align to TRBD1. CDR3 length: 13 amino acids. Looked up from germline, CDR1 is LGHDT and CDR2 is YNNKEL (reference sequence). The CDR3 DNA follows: TGTGCCTGCAGCCTGGGACAGATCTATGGCTACACCTTC. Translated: CACSLGQIYGYTF.

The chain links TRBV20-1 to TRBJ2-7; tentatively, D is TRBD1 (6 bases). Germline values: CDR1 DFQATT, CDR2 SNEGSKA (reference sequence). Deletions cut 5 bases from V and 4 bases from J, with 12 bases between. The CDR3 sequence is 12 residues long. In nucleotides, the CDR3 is TGCAGTGCTGCGGACAGACCTTACGAGCAGTACTTC. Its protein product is CSAADRPYEQYF.

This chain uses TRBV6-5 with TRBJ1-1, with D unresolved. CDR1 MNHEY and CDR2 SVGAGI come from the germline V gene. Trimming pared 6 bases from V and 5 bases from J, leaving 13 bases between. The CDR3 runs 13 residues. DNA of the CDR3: TGTGCCAGCAGCCCAACAATCTTGACTGAAGCTTTCTTT. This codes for CASSPTILTEAFF.

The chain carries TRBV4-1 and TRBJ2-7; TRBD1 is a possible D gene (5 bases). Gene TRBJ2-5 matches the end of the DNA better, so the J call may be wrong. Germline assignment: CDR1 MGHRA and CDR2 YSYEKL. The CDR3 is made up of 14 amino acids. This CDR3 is CASSQGSTEETQYF. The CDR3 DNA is TGCGCCAGCAGCCAAGGGTCGACAGAGGAGACCCAGTACTTC.

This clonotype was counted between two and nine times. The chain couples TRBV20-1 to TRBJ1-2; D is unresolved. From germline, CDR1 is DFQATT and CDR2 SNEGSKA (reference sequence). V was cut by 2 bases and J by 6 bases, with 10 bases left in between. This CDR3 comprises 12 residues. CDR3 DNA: TGCAGTGCTAGACATTACGGACATGGCTACACCTTC. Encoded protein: CSARHYGHGYTF.

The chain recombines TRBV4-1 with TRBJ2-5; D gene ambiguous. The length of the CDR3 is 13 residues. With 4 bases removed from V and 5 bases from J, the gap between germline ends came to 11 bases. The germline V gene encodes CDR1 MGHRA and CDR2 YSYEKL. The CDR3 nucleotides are TGCGCCAGCAGCCGATCCAATCGCGAGACCCAGTACTTC. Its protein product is CASSRSNRETQYF.

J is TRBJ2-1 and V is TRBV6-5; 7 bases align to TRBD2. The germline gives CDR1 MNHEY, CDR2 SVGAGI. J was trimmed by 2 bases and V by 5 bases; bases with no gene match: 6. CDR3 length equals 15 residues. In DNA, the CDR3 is TGTGCCAGCAGTACATCGGGACTAACCTACAATGAGCAGTTCTTC. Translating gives CASSTSGLTYNEQFF.